This T cell receptor (beta chain) was sequenced in a study of early T cells in non-severe SARS-CoV-2 infection. About the study: RNA in bulk from unsorted whole blood was sequenced, and chains were unpaired. Study-wide findings and caveats: Matching results from VDJdb favored anti-spike CD8 responses, leaving private and CD4 specificities undetected.

Individually, cDNA molecules had unique molecular identifiers attached to them. TCRdb passed the 5' RACE reads through MiXCR, listing each CDR3 protein once. The top ten hold under 4% of the sample, which has roughly 80,000 distinct CDR3 sequences, roughly 13% seen once. There are 15 residues in the CDR3. The ends lost 5 bases at V and 5 bases at J; junction bases unmatched: 7. CDR1 is SGHAT and CDR2 is FQNNGV in the germline V gene. This clonotype was observed a few times. The antigen remains unidentified. The chain combines TRBV11-2 with TRBJ1-2, with TRBD1 matching 11 bases. The origin of this receptor is an adult who was a healthcare worker with PCR-confirmed SARS-CoV-2 infection or an uninfected control (not recorded which). Source material: whole blood. CDR3 sequence: CASSISGTGGYGYTF. CDR3 DNA: TGTGCCAGCAGCATCTCCGGGACAGGGGGGTATGGCTACACCTTC.